A selection of T cell receptor beta chains follows, all from one sample in a study of response to subunit inactivated influenza vaccine. Via MiXCR, TCRdb re-called the RT-PCR reads, giving one row per CDR3 protein. There are around 480,000 distinct CDR3 sequences in the sample; approximately 16% occur only once, and 2.5% to 3.5% lies in the top ten. Material: CD4+ T cells sorted from PBMCs, obtained 23 to 25 months after vaccination. These receptors were obtained from a man between 50 and 75 years old who received an inactivated influenza vaccine. The CDR3 runs from the conserved cysteine through the conserved F or W. Each record gives: clone size, D gene, V gene, J gene, CDR3 protein, CDR3 DNA. The D gene is left open where the match is weak. Only part of the rows carry a size: once, few, many, or a class if the clone is expanded.

-	-	TRBV20-1	TRBJ2-1	CSAVGRIRSHEQFF	TGCAGTGCAGTGGGACGGATCAGGAGTCATGAGCAGTTCTTC
few	TRBD1	TRBV5-1	TRBJ2-7	CASSKGQGPYEQYF	TGCGCCAGCAGCAAGGGACAGGGGCCCTACGAGCAGTACTTC
-	-	TRBV20-1	TRBJ2-2	CSAARSGGAVTGELFF	TGCAGTGCAGCCCGGTCTGGGGGGGCGGTCACCGGGGAGCTGTTTTTT
-	-	TRBV5-4	TRBJ2-1	CATRTVGEQFF	TGTGCCACCAGGACAGTTGGGGAGCAGTTCTTC
-	-	TRBV6-4	TRBJ2-2	CASSASPVYPFWRGNTGELFF	TGTGCCAGCAGTGCCTCGCCGGTTTATCCTTTTTGGAGGGGGAACACCGGGGAGCTGTTTTTT
-	-	TRBV30	TRBJ1-1	CAWRAGRHTEAFF	TGTGCCTGGAGGGCGGGACGGCACACTGAAGCTTTCTTT
-	TRBD1	TRBV3-1	TRBJ1-3	CASSLSGTGGSTTRNTLYF	TGTGCCAGCAGCCTTTCCGGGACAGGGGGCTCTACTACGCGGAACACCCTATATTTT
many	-	TRBV7-9	TRBJ2-7	CASSPPTRQTGQYF	TGTGCCAGCAGCCCGCCGACTAGGCAAACGGGGCAGTACTTC
-	-	TRBV7-9	TRBJ2-5	CASSGGQGPRGTQYF	TGTGCCAGCAGCGGAGGGCAGGGACCCCGCGGGACCCAGTACTTC
few	TRBD1	TRBV3-1	TRBJ2-7	CASSPTGTEQYF	TGTGCCAGCAGCCCGACAGGGACCGAGCAGTACTTC
-	-	TRBV11-2	TRBJ2-7	CASSRQGSPMTYEQYF	TGTGCCAGCAGCCGCCAGGGCAGTCCAATGACCTACGAGCAGTACTTC
many	-	TRBV19	TRBJ2-4	CASSIDHAQANIQYF	TGTGCCAGTAGTATAGACCATGCACAGGCGAACATTCAGTACTTC
few	-	TRBV15	TRBJ2-5	CATSRAGRETQYF	TGTGCCACCAGCAGAGCAGGGAGGGAGACCCAGTACTTC
-	TRBD1	TRBV10-3	TRBJ2-7	CAISGRQGAYEQYF	TGTGCCATCAGTGGGCGACAGGGCGCCTACGAGCAGTACTTC
-	TRBD2	TRBV7-8	TRBJ2-1	CASSPRGGGNEQFF	TGTGCCAGCAGCCCCCGCGGGGGTGGCAATGAGCAGTTCTTC
-	-	TRBV5-6	TRBJ1-4	CASHSRGGLIEKLFF	TGTGCCAGCCACTCAAGGGGGGGCCTCATTGAAAAACTGTTTTTT
few	-	TRBV6-5	TRBJ2-3	CASSYSRTTDTQYF	TGTGCCAGCAGTTACTCCCGGACCACAGATACGCAGTATTTT
many	-	TRBV21-1	TRBJ2-1	CARYTTSGSYNEQFF	TGTGCCAGATATACGACTAGCGGGAGCTACAATGAGCAGTTCTTC
many	TRBD2	TRBV20-1	TRBJ2-1	CSASSGGALPYNEQFF	TGCAGTGCTAGCAGCGGGGGGGCTCTACCCTACAATGAGCAGTTCTTC
many	-	TRBV29-1	TRBJ2-7	CSVAFAREQYF	TGCAGCGTCGCTTTCGCGCGGGAGCAGTACTTC
many	TRBD1	TRBV12-3/TRBV12-4	TRBJ1-4	CASSSDRSREKLFF	TGTGCCAGCAGTTCGGACAGGAGCCGCGAAAAACTGTTTTTT
once	-	TRBV20-1	TRBJ2-4	CSARVPSKNIQYF	TGCAGTGCTAGAGTTCCATCAAAAAACATTCAGTACTTC
-	-	TRBV15	TRBJ1-4	CATSRTATNEKLFF	TGTGCCACCAGCAGGACAGCAACTAATGAAAAACTGTTTTTT
few	TRBD2	TRBV12-3/TRBV12-4	TRBJ2-1	CASSKAGGPYNEQFF	TGTGCCAGCAGCAAAGCGGGAGGGCCGTACAATGAGCAGTTCTTC
-	-	TRBV25-1	TRBJ2-5	CASSVPGQETQYF	TGTGCCAGCAGTGTTCCAGGGCAAGAGACCCAGTACTTC
few	-	TRBV2	TRBJ1-1	CASRDLGTPTSEAFF	TGTGCCAGCAGGGACTTGGGGACGCCGACGTCTGAAGCTTTCTTT
-	-	TRBV7-9	TRBJ1-1	CASSVADTEAFF	TGTGCCAGCAGCGTAGCGGACACTGAAGCTTTCTTT
-	TRBD1	TRBV10-3	TRBJ1-2	CAIRSRTGRNDGYTF	TGTGCCATCAGATCTAGGACAGGGAGGAACGATGGCTACACCTTC
few	TRBD1	TRBV3-1	TRBJ2-3	CASSQGQGFTQYF	TGTGCCAGCAGCCAAGGACAGGGATTTACGCAGTATTTT